This T cell receptor beta chain appears in the sequencing data of a study of vaccination and CD4 T cells after COVID-19. Study in general: Each convalescent patient was PCR positive for SARS-CoV-2 on nasal swab; roughly ten cases were mild and one severe. Every participant had a vaccine, which was either BNT162b2 or mRNA-1273, given in two doses.

Treatment in this sample: roughly 10-day PBMC culture with coronavirus spike peptide pools or control peptides (ViraFEST assay). PBMC cultures, at 1.5 million to 2.5 million cells per well, received 8 to 10 IU/ml IL-2 and 9 to 10 ug/ml peptide pools. Scientists separated out CD4+ T cells through negative selection following 10 days in culture. V shed 3 bases and J shed 4 bases, with 6 bases lying between them. The CDR3 runs 12 residues. Germline V gives CDR1 MDHEN, CDR2 SYDVKM. Cultured CD4+ T-cell DNA underwent Oncomine TCR Beta short-read sequencing. TCRdb re-derived calls from the PCR reads in MiXCR, one entry per CDR3 protein. The data hold 15,000 or so distinct CDR3 sequences, with about 43% observed a single time. This clonotype has a handful of counts. Its antigen is undetermined.

The TCR sequence derives from a human donor who had recovered from COVID-19. The specimen was CD4+ T cells from blood, cultured in vitro, collected before SARS-CoV-2 vaccination. The chain employs TRBV28 and TRBJ1-2; D unclear. CDR3 region: CASSLQSYGYTF. In nucleotides, the CDR3 is TGTGCCAGCAGTTTGCAGAGCTATGGCTACACCTTC.